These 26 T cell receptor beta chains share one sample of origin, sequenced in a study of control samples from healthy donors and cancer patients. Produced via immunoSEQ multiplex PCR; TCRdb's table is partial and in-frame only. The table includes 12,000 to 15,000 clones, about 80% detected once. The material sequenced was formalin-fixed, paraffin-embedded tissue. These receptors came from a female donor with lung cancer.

CDR3 protein: CASSVDRMGVSPLHF. The CDR3 DNA is TGTGCCAGCAGTGTTGACAGGATGGGGGTTTCACCCCTCCACTTT. This chain connects TRBV7-2 to TRBJ1-6, with TRBD1 as a possible D gene (6 bases). CDR3 length equals 15 residues. Germline CDR1 SGHTA, CDR2 FQGNSA. Trimming stripped 6 bases from V and 9 bases from J, with 18 bases between.

CDR3 DNA: TGTGCCTGGAGTGTAGGGGACGTCTGGAATTCACCCCTCCACTTT. This gives the protein CAWSVGDVWNSPLHF. This sequence joins TRBV30 and TRBJ1-6; the D gene is possibly TRBD1 (5 bases). Germline V gene lookup returns CDR1 GTSNPN and CDR2 SVGIG (reference sequence). V gave up 0 bases and J gave up 7 bases, with 13 bases separating them. The CDR3 runs to 15 residues. Full variable domain (remainder filled in from reference TRBV30 and TRBJ1-6): SQTIHQWPATLVQPVGSPLSLECTVEGTSNPNLYWYRQAAGRGLQLLFYSVGIGQISSEVPQNLSASRPQDRQFILSSKKLLLSDSGFYLCAWSVGDVWNSPLHFGNGTRLTVT.

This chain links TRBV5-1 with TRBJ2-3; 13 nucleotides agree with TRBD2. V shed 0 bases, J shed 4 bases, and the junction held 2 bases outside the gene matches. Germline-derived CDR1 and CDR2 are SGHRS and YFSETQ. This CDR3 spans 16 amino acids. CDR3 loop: CASSLELAGGADTQYF. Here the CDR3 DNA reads TGCGCCAGCAGCTTGGAACTAGCGGGGGGGGCAGATACGCAGTATTTT.

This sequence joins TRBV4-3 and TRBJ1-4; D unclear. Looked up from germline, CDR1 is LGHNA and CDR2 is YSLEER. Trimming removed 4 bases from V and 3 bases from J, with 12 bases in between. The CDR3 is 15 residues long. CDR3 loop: CASSRMKAANEKLFF. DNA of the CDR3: TGCGCCAGCAGCCGGATGAAAGCTGCTAATGAAAAACTGTTTTTT.

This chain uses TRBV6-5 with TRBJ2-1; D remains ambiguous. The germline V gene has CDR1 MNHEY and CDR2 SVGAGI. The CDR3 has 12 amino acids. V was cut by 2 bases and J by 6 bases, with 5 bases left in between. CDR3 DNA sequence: TGTGCCAGCAGTTACGGAAGCAATGAGCAGTTCTTC. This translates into CASSYGSNEQFF.

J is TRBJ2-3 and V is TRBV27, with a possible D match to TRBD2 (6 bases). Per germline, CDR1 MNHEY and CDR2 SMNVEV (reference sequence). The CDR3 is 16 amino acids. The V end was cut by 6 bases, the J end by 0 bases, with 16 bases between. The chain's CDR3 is CASSPFKGRSTDTQYF. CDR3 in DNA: TGTGCCAGCAGCCCCTTTAAGGGGAGGAGCACAGATACGCAGTATTTT.

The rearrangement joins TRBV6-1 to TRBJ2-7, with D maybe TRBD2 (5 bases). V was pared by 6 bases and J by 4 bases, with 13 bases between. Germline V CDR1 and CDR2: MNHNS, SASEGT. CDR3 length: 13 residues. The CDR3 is CASSTRTDYEQYF. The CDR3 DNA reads TGTGCCAGCAGCACTAGGACGGATTACGAGCAGTACTTC.

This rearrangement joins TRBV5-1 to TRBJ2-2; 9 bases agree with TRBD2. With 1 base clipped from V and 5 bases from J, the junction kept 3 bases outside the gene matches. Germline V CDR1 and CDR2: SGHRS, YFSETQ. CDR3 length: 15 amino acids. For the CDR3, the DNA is TGCGCCAGCAGCTTGAGGCTAGCGGGAACCGGGGAGCTGTTTTTT. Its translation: CASSLRLAGTGELFF.

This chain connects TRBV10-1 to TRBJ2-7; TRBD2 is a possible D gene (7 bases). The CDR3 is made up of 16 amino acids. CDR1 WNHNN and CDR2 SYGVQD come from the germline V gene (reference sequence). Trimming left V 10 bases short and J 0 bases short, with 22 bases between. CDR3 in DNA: TGCGCCACCAGGGAGGGGGGCGGAAACATCTCCTACGAGCAGTACTTC. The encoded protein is CATREGGGNISYEQYF.

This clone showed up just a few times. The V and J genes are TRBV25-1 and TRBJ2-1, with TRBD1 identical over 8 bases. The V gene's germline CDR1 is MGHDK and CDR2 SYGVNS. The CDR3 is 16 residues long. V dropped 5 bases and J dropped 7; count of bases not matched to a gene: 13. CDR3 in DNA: TGTGCCAGCAGTAATACAGACCAGGGGGCAAGTAATGAGCAGTTCTTC. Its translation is CASSNTDQGASNEQFF.

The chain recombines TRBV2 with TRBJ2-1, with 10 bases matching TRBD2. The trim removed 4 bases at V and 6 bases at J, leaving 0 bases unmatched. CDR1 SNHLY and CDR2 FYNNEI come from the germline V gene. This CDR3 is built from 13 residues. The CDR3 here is CASSGTSGNEQFF. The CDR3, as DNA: TGTGCCAGCAGTGGGACTAGCGGCAATGAGCAGTTCTTC.

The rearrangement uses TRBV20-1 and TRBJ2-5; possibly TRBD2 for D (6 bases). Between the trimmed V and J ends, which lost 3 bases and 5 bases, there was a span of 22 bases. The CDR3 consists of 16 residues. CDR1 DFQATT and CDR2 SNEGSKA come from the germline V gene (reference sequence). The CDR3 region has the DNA TGCAGTGCTAGTCCCAGTGGAGGGCCACGTTTGGAGACCCAGTACTTC. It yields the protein CSASPSGGPRLETQYF.

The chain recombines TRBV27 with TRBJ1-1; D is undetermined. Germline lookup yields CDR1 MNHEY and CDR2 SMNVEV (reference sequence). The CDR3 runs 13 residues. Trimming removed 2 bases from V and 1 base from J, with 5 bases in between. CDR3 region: CASSLKWNTEAFF. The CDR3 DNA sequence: TGTGCCAGCAGTTTAAAGTGGAACACTGAAGCTTTCTTT.

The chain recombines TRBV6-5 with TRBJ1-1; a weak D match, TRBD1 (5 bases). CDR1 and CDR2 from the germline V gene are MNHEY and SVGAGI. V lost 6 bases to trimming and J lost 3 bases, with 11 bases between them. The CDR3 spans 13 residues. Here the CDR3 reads CASRRGFDTEAFF. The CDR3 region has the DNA TGTGCCAGCAGACGGGGGTTTGACACTGAAGCTTTCTTT.

In DNA, the CDR3 is TGTGCCAGCAAGGGACAGGGGAGTTTAGAAGCTTTCTTT. Translation gives CASKGQGSLEAFF. The chain links TRBV19 to TRBJ1-1; 10 bases match TRBD1. The trim removed 9 bases at V and 8 bases at J, leaving 9 bases unmatched. This CDR3 spans 13 amino acids. Germline V gene sequence: CDR1 LNHDA, CDR2 SQIVND (reference sequence). The full variable domain, with the rest looked up from reference TRBV19 and TRBJ1-1, is DGGITQSPKYLFRKEGQNVTLSCEQNLNHDAMYWYRQDPGQGLRLIYYSQIVNDFQKGDIAEGYSVSREKKESFPLTVTSAQKNPTAFYLCASKGQGSLEAFFGQGTRLTVV.

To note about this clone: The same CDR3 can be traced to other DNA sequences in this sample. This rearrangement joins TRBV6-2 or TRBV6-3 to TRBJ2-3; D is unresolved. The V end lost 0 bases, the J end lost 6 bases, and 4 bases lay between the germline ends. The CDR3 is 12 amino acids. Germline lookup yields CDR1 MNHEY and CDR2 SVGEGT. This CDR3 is CASSYSKDTQYF. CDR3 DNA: TGTGCCAGCAGTTACTCGAAGGATACGCAGTATTTT.

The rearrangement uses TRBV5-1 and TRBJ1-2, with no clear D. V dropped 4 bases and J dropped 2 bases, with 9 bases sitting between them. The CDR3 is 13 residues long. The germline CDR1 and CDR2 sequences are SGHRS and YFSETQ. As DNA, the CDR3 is TGCGCCAGCAGCCCGGACGGAAACTATGGCTACACCTTC. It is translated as CASSPDGNYGYTF.

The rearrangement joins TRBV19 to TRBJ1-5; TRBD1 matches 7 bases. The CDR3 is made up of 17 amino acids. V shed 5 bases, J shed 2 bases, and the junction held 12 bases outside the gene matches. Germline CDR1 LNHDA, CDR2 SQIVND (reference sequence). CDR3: CASSPPGGGFRNQPQHF. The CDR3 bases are TGTGCCAGTAGTCCACCAGGGGGAGGGTTTCGCAATCAGCCCCAGCATTTT. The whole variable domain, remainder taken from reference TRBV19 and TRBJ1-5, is DGGITQSPKYLFRKEGQNVTLSCEQNLNHDAMYWYRQDPGQGLRLIYYSQIVNDFQKGDIAEGYSVSREKKESFPLTVTSAQKNPTAFYLCASSPPGGGFRNQPQHFGDGTRLSIL.

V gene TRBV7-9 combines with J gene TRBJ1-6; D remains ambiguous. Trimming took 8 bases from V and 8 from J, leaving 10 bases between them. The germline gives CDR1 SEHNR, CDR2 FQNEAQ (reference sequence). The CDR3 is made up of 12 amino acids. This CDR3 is CASVGLDSPLHF. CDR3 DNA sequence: TGTGCCAGCGTTGGGCTGGATTCACCCCTCCACTTT.

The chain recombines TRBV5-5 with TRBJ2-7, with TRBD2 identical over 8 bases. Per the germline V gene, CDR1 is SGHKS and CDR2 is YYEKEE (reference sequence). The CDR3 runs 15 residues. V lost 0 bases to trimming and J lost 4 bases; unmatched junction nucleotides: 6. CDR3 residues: CASSLGIGRVYEQYF. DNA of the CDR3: TGTGCCAGCAGCTTGGGTATCGGGAGGGTATACGAGCAGTACTTC.

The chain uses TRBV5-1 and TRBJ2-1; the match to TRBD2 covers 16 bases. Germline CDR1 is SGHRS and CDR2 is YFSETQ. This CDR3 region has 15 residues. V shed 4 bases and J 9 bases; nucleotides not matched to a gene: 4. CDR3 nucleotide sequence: TGCGCCAGCAGCGGGACTAGCGGGAGGGCCGGTGAGCAGTTCTTC. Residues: CASSGTSGRAGEQFF.

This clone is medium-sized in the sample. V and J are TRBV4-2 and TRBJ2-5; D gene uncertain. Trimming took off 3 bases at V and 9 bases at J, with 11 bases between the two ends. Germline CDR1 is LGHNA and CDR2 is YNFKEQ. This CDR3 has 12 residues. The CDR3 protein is CASSQYGVPQYF. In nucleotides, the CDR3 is TGTGCCAGCAGCCAGTATGGGGTGCCCCAGTACTTC.

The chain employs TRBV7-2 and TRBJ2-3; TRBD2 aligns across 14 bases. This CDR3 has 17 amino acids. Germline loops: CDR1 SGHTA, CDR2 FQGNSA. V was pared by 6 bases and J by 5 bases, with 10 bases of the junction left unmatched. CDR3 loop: CASRETTSGRARDTQYF. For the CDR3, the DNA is TGTGCCAGCAGGGAAACGACTAGCGGGAGGGCCAGAGATACGCAGTATTTT.

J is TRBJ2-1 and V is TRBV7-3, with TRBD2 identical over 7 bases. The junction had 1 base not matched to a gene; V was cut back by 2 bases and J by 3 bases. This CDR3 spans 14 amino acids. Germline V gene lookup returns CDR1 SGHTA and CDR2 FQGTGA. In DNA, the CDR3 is TGTGCCAGCAGCTTAGCGGGGGACTACAATGAGCAGTTCTTC. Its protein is CASSLAGDYNEQFF.

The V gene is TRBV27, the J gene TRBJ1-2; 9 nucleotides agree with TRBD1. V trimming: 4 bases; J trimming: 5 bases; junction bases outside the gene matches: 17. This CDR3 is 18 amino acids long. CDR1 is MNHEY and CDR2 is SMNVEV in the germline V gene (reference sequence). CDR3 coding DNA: TGTGCCAGCAGTTCATTAACGGTGGGACAGGGTGTGGGTTATGGCTACACCTTC. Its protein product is CASSSLTVGQGVGYGYTF.

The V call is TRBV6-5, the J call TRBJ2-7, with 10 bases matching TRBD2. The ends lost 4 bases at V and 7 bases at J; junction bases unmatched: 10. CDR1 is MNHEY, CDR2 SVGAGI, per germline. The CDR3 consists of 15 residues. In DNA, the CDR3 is TGTGCCAGCAGTTTATTCAGCGGGGGGGCCAAAGAGCAGTACTTC. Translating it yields CASSLFSGGAKEQYF.